One and the same sample provided the 25 T cell receptor beta chains below, sequenced in a study of CXCR3-negative and CXCR3-positive naive CD8 T cells. The TRB libraries of cDNA were built by UMI-labeled 5' RACE. TCRdb reanalyzed the 5' RACE reads, giving one entry per CDR3 protein sequence and no DNA. This listing includes 40,000 to 50,000 distinct CDR3 sequences. What was sequenced was naive CXCR3- CD8+ T cells from blood. Sample subset: CD45RO-CCR7+CD27+CD95- naive CD8+ T cells lacking CXCR3 (TNR3-). The receptors here all came from a human donor in good health. Some clones in this sample may be carry-over from other donors' samples.

This sequence joins TRBV2 and TRBJ2-1; TCRdb lists TRBD2, though no DNA is available to test this call. The CDR3 is 18 residues long. Germline CDR1 is SNHLY and CDR2 is FYNNEI. Here the CDR3 reads CASSELAGGLRGGNEQFF.

The genes are TRBV12-3 or TRBV12-4 and TRBJ1-1; the TRBD1 assignment by TCRdb is unverifiable without DNA. The CDR3 is 13 residues long. The CDR3 sequence: CASTGQRKTEAFF.

The genes are TRBV28 and TRBJ2-1. The CDR3 loop spans 16 amino acids. Per germline, CDR1 MDHEN and CDR2 SYDVKM. This chain's CDR3 is CASSLSLNQAVNEQFF.

This sequence joins TRBV4-2 and TRBJ2-7; TCRdb calls TRBD1, which cannot be checked without DNA. Germline values: CDR1 LGHNA, CDR2 YNFKEQ. The CDR3 extends over 13 amino acids. The CDR3 loop reads CASSQSGPYEQYF.

The gene calls are TRBV20-1 and TRBJ2-7; TCRdb's D call of TRBD1 is untestable without DNA. CDR3 length equals 12 residues. Looked up from germline, CDR1 is DFQATT and CDR2 is SNEGSKA (reference sequence). CDR3 protein: CSNRDGTYEQYF.

V gene TRBV4-1 combines with J gene TRBJ2-2; TCRdb proposes TRBD2, but this gene call is untestable without DNA. Looked up from germline, CDR1 is MGHRA and CDR2 is YSYEKL. The CDR3 consists of 16 residues. CDR3 sequence: CASSQEIAGGTGELFF.

This rearrangement joins TRBV28 to TRBJ1-2; TCRdb gives TRBD1 as the D gene, but with no DNA this cannot be confirmed. This CDR3 contains 17 residues. Germline CDR1 and CDR2: MDHEN and SYDVKM. The CDR3 spells CASSLVPTGVADYGYTF.

The chain recombines TRBV15 with TRBJ2-1; TCRdb gives TRBD1 as the D gene, but with no DNA this cannot be confirmed. In germline, CDR1 is LNHNV, CDR2 YYDKDF (reference sequence). The CDR3 length is 14 residues. CDR3 residues: CATSGGTGGNEQFF.

The rearrangement joins TRBV11-2 to TRBJ2-5. The CDR3 runs 13 residues. Germline loops: CDR1 SGHAT, CDR2 FQNNGV. This CDR3 is CASSLEVMETQYF.

The rearrangement uses TRBV7-9 and TRBJ2-7; TCRdb picks TRBD1, but there is no DNA to check that call. Germline CDR1 SEHNR, CDR2 FQNEAQ (reference sequence). The CDR3 length is 13 residues. CDR3: CASSSGQPYEQYF.

CDR3 amino acids: CASSNRGGSYEQYF. The chain couples TRBV27 to TRBJ2-7; the TRBD1 assignment by TCRdb is unverifiable without DNA. The germline gives CDR1 MNHEY, CDR2 SMNVEV (reference sequence). There are 14 residues in the CDR3.

CDR3 region: CATSDFPGEQFF. V gene TRBV24-1 combines with J gene TRBJ2-1; TCRdb names TRBD1, which stays unverified in the absence of DNA. The CDR3 covers 12 residues. The germline V gene has CDR1 KGHDR and CDR2 SFDVKD.

The V call is TRBV28, the J call TRBJ1-5; the TCRdb D gene call, TRBD1, has no DNA to confirm it. CDR1 and CDR2 from the germline V gene are MDHEN and SYDVKM. The CDR3 has 14 amino acids. CDR3 sequence reads: CASSLRGHNQPQHF.

This rearrangement joins TRBV29-1 to TRBJ2-7; checking the TCRdb D call of TRBD1 is not possible without DNA. The CDR3 runs 12 residues. CDR1 and CDR2 (germline): SQVTM, ANQGSEA. CDR3 residues: CSVARETYEQYF.

This chain joins TRBV29-1 and TRBJ2-2; TCRdb indicates TRBD2, and absent DNA this call remains unverified. Germline loops: CDR1 SQVTM, CDR2 ANQGSEA. The CDR3 contains 16 residues. The CDR3: CSVEGVAGTNTGELFF.

The chain couples TRBV4-3 to TRBJ2-1; as DNA is missing, the TRBD1 call by TCRdb cannot be tested. Germline V gene data show CDR1 as LGHNA and CDR2 as YSLEER. The CDR3 extends over 14 amino acids. The CDR3 reads CASSQTQTGGEQFF.

The chain joins TRBV2 to TRBJ2-7; as DNA is missing, the TRBD1 call by TCRdb cannot be tested. The CDR3 is 15 residues long. CDR1 is SNHLY and CDR2 is FYNNEI in the germline V gene. This chain's CDR3 is CASIRTGATAYEQYF. The variable domain in full, with the rest retrieved from reference TRBV2 and TRBJ2-7, is EPEVTQTPSHQVTQMGQEVILRCVPISNHLYFYWYRQILGQKVEFLVSFYNNEISEKSEIFDDQFSVERPDGSNFTLKIRSTKLEDSAMYFCASIRTGATAYEQYFGPGTRLTVT.

CDR3 amino acids: CSGGRREGEQFF. This chain links TRBV29-1 with TRBJ2-1; checking the TCRdb D call of TRBD2 is not possible without DNA. Germline assignment: CDR1 SQVTM and CDR2 ANQGSEA. CDR3 length: 12 amino acids.

This sequence joins TRBV14 and TRBJ2-7; with no DNA, the TCRdb D assignment of TRBD1 cannot be verified. The CDR3 extends over 15 amino acids. Germline CDR1 is SGHDN and CDR2 is FVKESK. CDR3 sequence: CASSQAYGTDYEQYF.

The chain joins TRBV12-3 or TRBV12-4 to TRBJ2-1; TCRdb calls TRBD1, which cannot be checked without DNA. CDR3 length: 16 residues. The chain's CDR3 is CASSFPGQGSYNEQFF.

The chain recombines TRBV28 with TRBJ2-7. The V gene's germline CDR1 is MDHEN and CDR2 SYDVKM. This CDR3 spans 15 amino acids. CDR3 protein: CASSSRGGYSYEQYF.

The chain carries TRBV7-2 and TRBJ1-4; TCRdb gives TRBD1 as the D gene, but with no DNA this cannot be confirmed. The CDR3 consists of 16 residues. The germline gives CDR1 SGHTA, CDR2 FQGNSA. CDR3 loop: CASSLVLARGEEKLFF.

V usage is TRBV28 and J usage is TRBJ2-7; the TCRdb D gene call, TRBD1, has no DNA to confirm it. The CDR3 is 15 residues long. Germline CDR1 MDHEN, CDR2 SYDVKM. The CDR3 protein is CASGLGGQTPYEQYF.

The chain combines TRBV28 with TRBJ2-7; the TRBD1 assignment by TCRdb is unverifiable without DNA. The CDR3 has 14 amino acids. The germline CDR1 and CDR2 sequences are MDHEN and SYDVKM. The CDR3 sequence is CASQWRGQIHEQYF.

This chain connects TRBV28 to TRBJ2-7; TCRdb names TRBD1, which stays unverified in the absence of DNA. Germline loops: CDR1 MDHEN, CDR2 SYDVKM. The CDR3 totals 15 residues. CDR3 in amino acids: CASSGYLQGSYEQYF.